This T cell receptor beta chain appears in the sequencing data of a study of molecular identifiers for immune sequencing clone quantification. Libraries used roughly 18,000 to 1,000,000 sorted naive CD8 T cells and 10%, 30% or 50% RNA input. Via MiXCR, TCRdb re-called the PCR reads, giving one row per CDR3 protein. The sample consists of about 510,000 distinct CDR3 sequences, 20% to 25% of them appearing once. Ten or more counts support this clonotype. The sequence derives from a human donor in good health. Some libraries in this study had Jurkat cell RNA spiked in. The sequencing input was naive CD8+ T cells from blood, with Jurkat cell RNA spiked in. As to subset: FACS-sorted CD8+CD4-CCR7+CD45RA+ naive T cells.

This CDR3 reads CASSLAQGVDEQYF. CDR3 sequence (DNA): TGTGCCAGCAGCTTAGCGCAGGGGGTTGACGAGCAGTACTTC. The rearrangement uses TRBV7-9 and TRBJ2-7; 7 bases fit TRBD1. The CDR3 extends over 14 amino acids. V lost 0 bases, J lost 5 bases, and 4 bases stayed unmatched. The V gene's germline CDR1 is SEHNR and CDR2 FQNEAQ (reference sequence).